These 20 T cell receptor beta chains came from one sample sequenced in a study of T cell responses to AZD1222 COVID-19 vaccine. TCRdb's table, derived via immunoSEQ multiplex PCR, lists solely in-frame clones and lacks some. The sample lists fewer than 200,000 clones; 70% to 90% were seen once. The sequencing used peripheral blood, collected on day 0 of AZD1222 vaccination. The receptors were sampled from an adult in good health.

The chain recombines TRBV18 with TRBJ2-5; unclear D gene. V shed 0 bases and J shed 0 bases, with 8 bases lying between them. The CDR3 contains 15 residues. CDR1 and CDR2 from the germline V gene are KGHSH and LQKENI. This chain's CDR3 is CASSPPAGYQETQYF. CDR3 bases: TGTGCCAGCTCACCACCGGCCGGGTACCAAGAGACCCAGTACTTC.

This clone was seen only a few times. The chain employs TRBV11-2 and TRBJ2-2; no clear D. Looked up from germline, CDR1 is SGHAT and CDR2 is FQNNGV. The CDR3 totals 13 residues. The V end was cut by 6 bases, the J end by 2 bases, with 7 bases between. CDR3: CASSSHNTGELFF. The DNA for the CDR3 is TGTGCCAGCAGTAGCCACAACACCGGGGAGCTGTTTTTT.

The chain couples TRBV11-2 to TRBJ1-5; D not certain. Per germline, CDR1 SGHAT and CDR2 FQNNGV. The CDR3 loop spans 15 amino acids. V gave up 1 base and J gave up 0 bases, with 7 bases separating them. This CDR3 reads CASSLVSASNQPQHF. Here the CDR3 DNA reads TGTGCCAGCAGCTTAGTATCAGCTAGCAATCAGCCCCAGCATTTT.

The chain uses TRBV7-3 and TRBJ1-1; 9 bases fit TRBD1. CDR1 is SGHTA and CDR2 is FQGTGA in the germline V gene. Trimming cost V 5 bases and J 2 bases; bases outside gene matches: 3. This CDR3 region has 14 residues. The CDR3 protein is CASSEQGANTEAFF. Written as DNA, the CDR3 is TGTGCCAGCAGCGAACAGGGGGCAAACACTGAAGCTTTCTTT.

DNA of the CDR3: TGTGCCAGCAGCCGGACAGGGTCTAATTCACCCCTCCACTTT. Protein product: CASSRTGSNSPLHF. The J gene is TRBJ1-6, the V gene TRBV7-2; 8 bases map to TRBD1. V shed 5 bases, J shed 6 bases, and the junction held 3 bases outside the gene matches. The CDR3 runs 14 residues. Germline loops: CDR1 SGHTA, CDR2 FQGNSA.

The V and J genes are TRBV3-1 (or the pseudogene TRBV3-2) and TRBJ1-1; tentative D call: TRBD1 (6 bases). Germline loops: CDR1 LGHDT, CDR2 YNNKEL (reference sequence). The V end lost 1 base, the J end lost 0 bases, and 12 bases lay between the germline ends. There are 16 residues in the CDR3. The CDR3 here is CASSQGGGQLNTEAFF. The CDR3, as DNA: TGTGCCAGCAGCCAAGGGGGAGGACAGCTGAACACTGAAGCTTTCTTT.

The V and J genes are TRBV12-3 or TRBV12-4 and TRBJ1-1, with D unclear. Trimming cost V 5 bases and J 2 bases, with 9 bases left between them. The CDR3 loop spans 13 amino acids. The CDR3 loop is CASSPRANTEAFF. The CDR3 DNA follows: TGTGCCAGCAGTCCCCGGGCCAACACTGAAGCTTTCTTT.

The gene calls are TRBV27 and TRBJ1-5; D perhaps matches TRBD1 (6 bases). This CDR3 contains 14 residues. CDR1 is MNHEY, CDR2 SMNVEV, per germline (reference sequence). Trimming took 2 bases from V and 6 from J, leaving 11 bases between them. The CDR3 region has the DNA TGTGCCAGCAGTTTAAGGGGGGCTGCTCAGCCCCAGCATTTT. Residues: CASSLRGAAQPQHF.

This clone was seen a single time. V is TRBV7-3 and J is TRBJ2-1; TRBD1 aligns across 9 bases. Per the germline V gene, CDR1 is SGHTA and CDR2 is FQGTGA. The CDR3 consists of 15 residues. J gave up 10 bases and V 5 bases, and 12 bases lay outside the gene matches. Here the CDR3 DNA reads TGTGCCAGCAGCCCCCGTGGACAGGGGAGGGGGGAGCAGTTCTTC. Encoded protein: CASSPRGQGRGEQFF.

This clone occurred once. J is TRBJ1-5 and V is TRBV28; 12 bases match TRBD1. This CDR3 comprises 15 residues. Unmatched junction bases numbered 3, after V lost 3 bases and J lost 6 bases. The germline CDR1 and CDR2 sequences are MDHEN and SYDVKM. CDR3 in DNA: TGTGCCAGCAGTTTTGGGACAGGGGGCTTTCAGCCCCAGCATTTT. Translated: CASSFGTGGFQPQHF.

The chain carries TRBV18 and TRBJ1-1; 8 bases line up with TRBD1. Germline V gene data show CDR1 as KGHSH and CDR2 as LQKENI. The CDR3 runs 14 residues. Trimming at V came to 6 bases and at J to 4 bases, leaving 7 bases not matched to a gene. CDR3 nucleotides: TGTGCCAGCTCCCAGGGACAGGAAGGCACTGAAGCTTTCTTT. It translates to CASSQGQEGTEAFF.

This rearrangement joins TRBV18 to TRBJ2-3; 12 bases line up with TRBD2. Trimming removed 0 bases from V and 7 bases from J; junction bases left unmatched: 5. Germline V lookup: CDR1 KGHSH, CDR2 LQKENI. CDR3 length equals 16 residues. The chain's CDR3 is CASSPPGLAGGHTQYF. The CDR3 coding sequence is TGTGCCAGCTCACCACCAGGCCTAGCGGGAGGGCATACGCAGTATTTT.

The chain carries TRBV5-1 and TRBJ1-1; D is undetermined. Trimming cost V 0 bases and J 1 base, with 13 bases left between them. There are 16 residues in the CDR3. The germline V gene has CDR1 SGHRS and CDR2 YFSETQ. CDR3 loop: CASSLGWQQTNTEAFF. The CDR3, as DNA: TGCGCCAGCAGCTTGGGTTGGCAACAGACGAACACTGAAGCTTTCTTT.

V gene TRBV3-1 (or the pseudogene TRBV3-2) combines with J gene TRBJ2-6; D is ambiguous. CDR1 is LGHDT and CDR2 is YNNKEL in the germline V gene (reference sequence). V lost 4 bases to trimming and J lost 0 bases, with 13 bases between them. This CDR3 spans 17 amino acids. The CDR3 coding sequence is TGTGCCAGCAGCCTCCCCGGCCGGAGCTCTGGGGCCAACGTCCTGACTTTC. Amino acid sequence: CASSLPGRSSGANVLTF.

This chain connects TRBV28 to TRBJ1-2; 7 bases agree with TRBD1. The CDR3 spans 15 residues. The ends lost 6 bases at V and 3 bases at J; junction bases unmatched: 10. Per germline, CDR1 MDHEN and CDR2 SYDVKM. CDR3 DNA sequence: TGTGCCAGCAGCAAGGTCGGGGGACAGCACTATGGCTACACCTTC. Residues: CASSKVGGQHYGYTF.

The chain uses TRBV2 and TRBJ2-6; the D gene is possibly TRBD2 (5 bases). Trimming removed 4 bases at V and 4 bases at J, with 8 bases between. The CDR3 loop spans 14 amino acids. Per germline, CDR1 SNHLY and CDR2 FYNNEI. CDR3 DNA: TGTGCCAGCAGTGGGGAGTCCGGGGCCAACGTCCTGACTTTC. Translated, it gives CASSGESGANVLTF.

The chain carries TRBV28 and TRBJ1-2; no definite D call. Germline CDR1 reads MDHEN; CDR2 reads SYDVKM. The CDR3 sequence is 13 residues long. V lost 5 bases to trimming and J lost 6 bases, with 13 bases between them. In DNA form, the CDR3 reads TGTGCCAGCAGTACCCCACTGAACAATGGCTACACCTTC. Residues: CASSTPLNNGYTF.

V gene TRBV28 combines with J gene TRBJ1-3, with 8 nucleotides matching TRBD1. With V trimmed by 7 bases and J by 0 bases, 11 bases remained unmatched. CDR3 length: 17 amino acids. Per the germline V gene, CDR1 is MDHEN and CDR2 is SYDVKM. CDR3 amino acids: CASNSAGTGASGNTIYF. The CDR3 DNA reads TGTGCCAGCAATTCAGCCGGGACAGGAGCCTCTGGAAACACCATATATTTT. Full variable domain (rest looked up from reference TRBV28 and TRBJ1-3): DVKVTQSSRYLVKRTGEKVFLECVQDMDHENMFWYRQDPGLGLRLIYFSYDVKMKEKGDIPEGYSVSREKKERFSLILESASTNQTSMYLCASNSAGTGASGNTIYFGEGSWLTVV.

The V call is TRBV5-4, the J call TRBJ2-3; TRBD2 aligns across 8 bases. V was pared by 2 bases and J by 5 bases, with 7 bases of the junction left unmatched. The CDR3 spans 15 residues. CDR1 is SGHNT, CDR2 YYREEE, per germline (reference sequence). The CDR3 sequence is CASSFSLAAQDTQYF. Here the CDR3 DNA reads TGTGCCAGCAGCTTCTCACTAGCGGCACAAGATACGCAGTATTTT.

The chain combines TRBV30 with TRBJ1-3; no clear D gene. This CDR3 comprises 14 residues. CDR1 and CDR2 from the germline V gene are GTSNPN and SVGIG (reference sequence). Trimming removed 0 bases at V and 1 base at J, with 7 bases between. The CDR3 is CAWSVGLSGNTIYF. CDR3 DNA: TGTGCCTGGAGTGTAGGCTTATCTGGAAACACCATATATTTT.